The clone carrying this T cell receptor beta chain was picked up a small number of times. Its target is unknown. Some clones are missing from TCRdb's copy, which holds only in-frame ones; the method was immunoSEQ multiplex PCR. The sample holds 12,000 or so clones; 62% are singletons and the top ten take more than 0.95%. Sorted T cells were CFSE-labeled and cultured 5 days with allogeneic regulatory or mature dendritic cells at 1:10. The data originate from a study of regulatory dendritic cells for organ transplantation. General study points: Naive T cells showed high diversity, memory cells less, memory CD8+ least. Memory CD8+ clonal expansion seemed more limited with regulatory than mature dendritic cells. The most alloreactive TCR clonotypes were found in resting memory CD8+ cells. Considerable individual heterogeneity was seen in alloreactive memory CD8+ T cells.

V lost 0 bases to trimming and J lost 1 base, with 12 bases between them. Germline CDR1 and CDR2: MNHEY and SVGAGI. The CDR3 totals 16 residues. What was sequenced was naive CD8+ T cells from blood cultured with dendritic cells. Specified subset: CD45RA+ naive T cells. The sequence was obtained from a human donor in good health. The chain has TRBV6-5 and TRBJ1-1; D may be TRBD1 (6 bases). CDR3 amino acids: CASSYSPPGANTEAFF. In nucleotides, the CDR3 is TGTGCCAGCAGTTACTCCCCGCCAGGGGCGAACACTGAAGCTTTCTTT.